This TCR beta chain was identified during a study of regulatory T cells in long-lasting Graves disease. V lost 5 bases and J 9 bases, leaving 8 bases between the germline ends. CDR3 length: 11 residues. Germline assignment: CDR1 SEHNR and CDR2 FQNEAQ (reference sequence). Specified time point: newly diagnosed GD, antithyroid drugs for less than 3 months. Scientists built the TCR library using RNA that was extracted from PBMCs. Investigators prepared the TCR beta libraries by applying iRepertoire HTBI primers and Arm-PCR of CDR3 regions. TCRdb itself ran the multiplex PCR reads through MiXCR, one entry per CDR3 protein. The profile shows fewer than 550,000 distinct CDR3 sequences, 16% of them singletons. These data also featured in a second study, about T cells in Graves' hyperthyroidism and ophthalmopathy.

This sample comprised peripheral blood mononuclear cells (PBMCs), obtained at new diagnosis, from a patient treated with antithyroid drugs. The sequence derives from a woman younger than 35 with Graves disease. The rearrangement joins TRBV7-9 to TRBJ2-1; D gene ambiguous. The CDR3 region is CASSGGSEQFF. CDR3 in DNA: TGTGCCAGCAGCGGTGGGTCTGAGCAGTTCTTC.